This T cell receptor beta chain was sequenced in a study of spatial heterogeneity in lung cancer. Study details: There were, on average, more than eight raw-read appearances for each unique TCR and UMI combination.

Each CDR3 protein gets one entry after TCRdb re-called the 5' RACE reads with MiXCR. The repertoire consists of approximately 40,000 distinct CDR3 sequences, with roughly 8% occurring once and the leading ten covering around 30%. This clonotype appeared a few times. Time point given: sample taken at primary tumor resection. The donors comprised some 72 untreated early-stage non-small cell lung cancer patients. From tumor, nontumor lung or frozen PBMC, whole RNA was taken unsorted for sequencing. The sample here was PBMCs, taken at surgery. The source is a male donor with early-stage non-small cell lung cancer.

The CDR3 DNA reads TGCGCCAGCAGCTTGGCGGCGGGAAGCCAAGAGACCCAGTACTTC. Translated, it gives CASSLAAGSQETQYF. This chain joins TRBV5-1 and TRBJ2-5, with D perhaps matching TRBD2 (6 bases). The CDR3 has 15 amino acids. Germline loops: CDR1 SGHRS, CDR2 YFSETQ. With 0 bases removed from V and 1 base from J, the gap between germline ends came to 10 bases.